Presented here are 20 T cell receptor beta chains from one specimen sequenced in a study of shared clonotypes between healthy human individuals. The protocol was immunoSEQ multiplex PCR, while the TCRdb copy is restricted to in-frame clones and leaves out a portion. This table holds about 490,000 clones, 81% found once. The source material was PBMCs. The receptor set was obtained from a woman aged 40 to 49 in good health. Some clones in this sample may be carry-over from other donors' samples.

In its sample, this clone was seen a few times. The chain is built from TRBV7-9 and TRBJ2-2, with D possibly matching TRBD1 (5 bases). From germline, CDR1 is SEHNR and CDR2 FQNEAQ (reference sequence). The CDR3 runs 17 residues. CDR3 loop: CVNAAGWGRRNTGELFF. The CDR3 nucleotides are TGTGTCAATGCAGCCGGTTGGGGCAGGAGGAACACCGGGGAGCTGTTTTTT.

This clone has more than one count but fewer than ten. This chain connects TRBV6-5 to TRBJ1-1; 8 bases are shared with TRBD1. V gave up 10 bases and J gave up 0 bases; unmatched junction bases: 4. The length of the CDR3 is 13 residues. Per the germline V gene, CDR1 is MNHEY and CDR2 is SVGAGI. The CDR3 spells CAIKDRVNTEAFF. Written as DNA, the CDR3 is TGTGCCATTAAGGACAGGGTGAACACTGAAGCTTTCTTT.

This clone has only one observation. V and J are TRBV10-3 and TRBJ1-1; perhaps TRBD1 as D (6 bases). This CDR3 comprises 14 residues. CDR1 and CDR2 (germline): ENHRY, SYGVKD. With 0 bases removed from V and 6 bases from J, the gap between germline ends came to 11 bases. The CDR3 DNA is TGTGCCATCAGTGAGTCGCCCAGGGGCTCTGAAGCTTTCTTT. This translates into CAISESPRGSEAFF.

The rearrangement joins TRBV5-1 to TRBJ2-5, with TRBD2 matching 13 bases. The V segment lost 4 bases and the J segment 0 bases; nucleotides outside the gene matches: 6. Germline CDR1 reads SGHRS; CDR2 reads YFSETQ. The CDR3 runs to 17 residues. The CDR3 DNA is TGCGCCAGCAGCAAGGGACTAGCGGGAAACTACCAAGAGACCCAGTACTTC. This sequence encodes CASSKGLAGNYQETQYF.

This clone occurred once. The rearrangement uses TRBV9 and TRBJ1-2; weak D call: TRBD1 (6 bases). Trimming stripped 4 bases from V and 3 bases from J, with 10 bases between. Germline V lookup: CDR1 SGDLS, CDR2 YYNGEE. This CDR3 comprises 13 residues. The CDR3 coding sequence is TGTGCCAGCAGCCCTAGGGGGGACTATGGCTACACCTTC. Encoded protein: CASSPRGDYGYTF.

The chain recombines TRBV10-2 with TRBJ1-3; D uncertain. With 7 bases removed from V and 0 bases from J, the gap between germline ends came to 7 bases. The CDR3 consists of 13 residues. Germline CDR1 and CDR2: WSHSY and SAAADI. The chain's CDR3 is CASIGDSGNTIYF. The DNA of the CDR3 is TGCGCCAGCATCGGCGACTCTGGAAACACCATATATTTT.

This chain connects TRBV9 to TRBJ2-2; D gene unclear. V shed 1 base and J shed 10 bases, with 14 bases lying between them. CDR1 and CDR2 (germline): SGDLS, YYNGEE. The CDR3 spans 14 residues. The CDR3 nucleotides read TGTGCCAGCAGCGTAAGTGGGCTCGGCGTGGAGCTGTTTTTT. This translates into CASSVSGLGVELFF. The complete variable domain, with remaining parts taken from reference TRBV9 and TRBJ2-2, reads DSGVTQTPKHLITATGQRVTLRCSPRSGDLSVYWYQQSLDQGLQFLIQYYNGEERAKGNILERFSAQQFPDLHSELNLSSLELGDSALYFCASSVSGLGVELFFGEGSRLTVL.

For this clone: It is likely a read error: a sequence one base away is far more abundant. This sample includes further DNA sequences coding for the same CDR3. The chain joins TRBV15 to TRBJ1-2, with a possible D match to TRBD1 (5 bases). Germline CDR1 and CDR2: LNHNV and YYDKDF (reference sequence). The CDR3 contains 14 residues. DNA of the CDR3: TGTGCTACCAGCCGCAGGGAGACTGCCCGGGGCTACACCTTC. Amino acid sequence: CATSRRETARGYTF.

The V gene is TRBV10-3, the J gene TRBJ2-7; 10 nucleotides match TRBD2. Germline V gives CDR1 ENHRY, CDR2 SYGVKD. With V trimmed by 5 bases and J by 2 bases, 6 bases remained unmatched. There are 15 residues in the CDR3. CDR3 bases: TGTGCCATCAGTTTGGGACTAGCGTCCGCCTACGAGCAGTACTTC. It encodes CAISLGLASAYEQYF.

As to this clone: This probably arose from a read error, given a far larger clone one base away. In the same sample, other DNA sequences code for this CDR3. The rearrangement uses TRBV28 and TRBJ1-2, with unresolved D. The CDR3 spans 14 residues. The germline V gene encodes CDR1 MDHEN and CDR2 SYDVKM. CDR3 coding DNA: TGTGCTAGCACCTTGACACATCTTAACTATGGCTACACCTTC. Protein: CASTLTHLNYGYTF.

The V call is TRBV7-6, the J call TRBJ2-2; weak D call: TRBD2 (5 bases). The germline CDR1 and CDR2 sequences are SGHVS and FNYEAQ. The CDR3 covers 13 residues. V lost 4 bases to trimming and J lost 5 bases, with 8 bases between them. CDR3 region: CASSSEVTGELFF. CDR3 sequence (DNA): TGTGCCAGCAGCTCGGAGGTTACCGGGGAGCTGTTTTTT.

As for this clone: Other nucleotide sequences in the sample specify the same CDR3. The chain has TRBV5-1 and TRBJ2-2; TRBD2 matches at 8 bases. J lost 3 bases, V lost 2 bases, and 3 bases had no gene match. This CDR3 is built from 15 residues. Germline V gene sequence: CDR1 SGHRS, CDR2 YFSETQ. Written as DNA, the CDR3 is TGCGCCAGCAGCTTCGGACTAGCAGACACCGGGGAGCTGTTTTTT. It is translated as CASSFGLADTGELFF.

The chain carries TRBV11-2 and TRBJ2-7; the D gene is possibly TRBD1 (6 bases). V shed 4 bases and J shed 6 bases, with 16 bases lying between them. CDR1 and CDR2 (germline): SGHAT, FQNNGV. The CDR3 has 14 residues. DNA of the CDR3: TGTGCCAGCAGCTCACCACAGGGATCCGGCGAGCAGTACTTC. It translates to CASSSPQGSGEQYF.

As regards this clone: A much larger clonotype is one base distant, so this may be a read error. The V and J genes are TRBV5-5 and TRBJ1-2; 8 nucleotides align to TRBD1. The CDR3 loop spans 13 amino acids. Germline V gene data show CDR1 as SGHKS and CDR2 as YYEKEE (reference sequence). The CDR3 DNA reads TGTGCCAGCAGCTGGGACAGGCGCTATTGCTACACCTTC. Translating it yields CASSWDRRYCYTF.

The chain links TRBV7-9 to TRBJ2-7; 15 positions match TRBD2. CDR1 and CDR2 from the germline V gene are SEHNR and FQNEAQ (reference sequence). Losses at the gene ends were 0 bases for V and 3 bases for J; bases not matched to a gene: 6. This CDR3 region has 18 residues. The DNA of the CDR3 is TGTGCCAGCAGCTTAGCCCCGGGACTAGCGGGGGGAAGCTACGAGCAGTACTTC. Translation gives CASSLAPGLAGGSYEQYF.

This clone was counted a single time. The chain recombines TRBV19 with TRBJ2-1; 11 nucleotides align to TRBD2. This CDR3 comprises 17 residues. V lost 4 bases to trimming and J lost 10 bases; unmatched junction nucleotides: 15. Germline V gene data show CDR1 as LNHDA and CDR2 as SQIVND (reference sequence). Written as DNA, the CDR3 is TGTGCCAGTAGTACCCGACTAGCGGGGTCGGCCAATGCGGAGCAGTTCTTC. Its translation is CASSTRLAGSANAEQFF.

In this sample, this clone turned up many times. Other DNA sequences in the sample encode the same CDR3. The J gene is TRBJ1-1, the V gene TRBV27; 7 nucleotides align to TRBD1. Germline assignment: CDR1 MNHEY and CDR2 SMNVEV (reference sequence). The length of the CDR3 is 14 residues. V dropped 2 bases and J dropped 4; count of bases not matched to a gene: 4. The CDR3 loop reads CASSLRGGVTEAFF. The CDR3 DNA follows: TGTGCCAGCAGTTTACGAGGGGGCGTCACTGAAGCTTTCTTT.

V usage is TRBV19 and J usage is TRBJ2-5; 8 bases are a match to TRBD2. The last part of the DNA fits TRBJ2-7 better; the J call may be wrong. CDR3 length: 14 residues. Per the germline V gene, CDR1 is LNHDA and CDR2 is SQIVND (reference sequence). The CDR3 protein is CASSGGGSTYEQYF. As DNA, the CDR3 is TGTGCCAGTAGCGGGGGGGGCAGCACCTACGAGCAGTACTTC.

V and J are TRBV9 and TRBJ2-7; the match to TRBD2 covers 8 bases. Germline loops: CDR1 SGDLS, CDR2 YYNGEE. The V and J ends lost 1 base and 5 bases, in that order; junction bases with no gene match: 5. The CDR3 is made up of 14 amino acids. CDR3 bases: TGTGCCAGCAGCGTATCAGGACTAGCCCACGAGCAGTACTTC. Protein: CASSVSGLAHEQYF.

The V call is TRBV30, the J call TRBJ2-2, with D maybe TRBD1 (6 bases). Looked up from germline, CDR1 is GTSNPN and CDR2 is SVGIG (reference sequence). The CDR3 is 14 residues long. V was trimmed by 2 bases and J by 7 bases, leaving 14 bases between them. CDR3 protein: CAWSFQGTIGELFF. The CDR3 DNA reads TGTGCCTGGAGTTTCCAGGGGACCATCGGGGAGCTGTTTTTT.